This TCR beta chain was sequenced during a study of blood T cell repertoires in COVID-19. Overall study context: Donors in the United States, Italy and Spain gave samples during acute or convalescent COVID-19. The cDNA or gDNA used as material had been derived from T cells, B-cell-depleted T cells, or PBMCs.

The count of this clone is one. Participants, about 18 to 90 years old, spanned fewer than 30 US areas. Clinical history as reported by participants underpinned cohort assignment. The trim removed 4 bases at V and 0 bases at J, leaving 3 bases unmatched. CDR1 and CDR2 from the germline V gene are SGHRS and YFSETQ. The CDR3 has 16 amino acids. This table comes from immunoSEQ multiplex PCR, and its TCRdb copy is limited to in-frame clones, with some not included. Altogether approximately 200,000 clones are present, around 90% being singletons, with the ten largest covering around a tenth. The chain is built from TRBV5-1 and TRBJ2-1, with TRBD2 identical over 11 bases. Sequencing was performed on PBMCs or T cells enriched from blood (not recorded which). The source of this sequence is a man aged 18 to 29 with acute COVID-19. CDR3 DNA: TGCGCCAGCAGCCGTACTAGCGGGAGCTCCTACAATGAGCAGTTCTTC. It encodes CASSRTSGSSYNEQFF.